The T cell receptor beta chain under discussion was sequenced for a study of CD8 T cells in ankylosing spondylitis. This clonotype was seen only a few times. Its target is unknown. Study-level results: For ankylosing spondylitis blood, a TCR beta motif of 8 or 9 highly homologous variants appeared characteristic. Matched ankylosing spondylitis synovial fluid reportedly showed significant enrichment of disease-linked clones. Disease-linked clones were CD8+ and relatively rare in peripheral blood.

J gave up 7 bases and V 6 bases, and 15 bases lay outside the gene matches. This CDR3 is 16 amino acids long. CDR1 is MNHNS and CDR2 is SASEGT in the germline V gene. TCRdb re-called the 5' RACE reads through MiXCR, storing one row per CDR3 protein. The data show 200,000 to 300,000 distinct CDR3 sequences, with approximately 12% seen just once and under 7% held by the top ten. The chain links TRBV6-1 to TRBJ2-3; 8 nucleotides match TRBD2. This clonotype was obtained from a male donor with ankylosing spondylitis or in good health (not recorded which). Sequenced sample: blood, either unsorted or a sorted T cell fraction (not recorded which). The CDR3 is CASRTTASGGHNTQYF. DNA for the CDR3: TGTGCCAGCAGAACCACCGCCAGCGGGGGACATAATACGCAGTATTTT.